These 22 T cell receptor beta chains were all obtained from the same sample, sequenced in a study of blood T cell repertoires in COVID-19. The method was immunoSEQ multiplex PCR; TCRdb's version includes in-frame clones alone and lacks a portion of them. The table includes around 63,000 clones, approximately 81% detected once. Sequencing input: peripheral blood. Every receptor here comes from a man aged 55-75 years with COVID-19, enrolled during active disease.

This clone was seen a handful of times. V is TRBV2 and J is TRBJ2-7, with TRBD1 matching 10 bases. Trimming took 2 bases from V and 3 from J; bases not matched to a gene: 4. The germline gives CDR1 SNHLY, CDR2 FYNNEI. The CDR3 has 15 amino acids. The CDR3 is CASSEMRDRGYEQYF. The CDR3 DNA reads as TGTGCCAGCAGTGAAATGCGGGACAGGGGCTACGAGCAGTACTTC.

V gene TRBV28 combines with J gene TRBJ1-4; D remains unclear. The ends were cut back, 3 bases at V and 8 bases at J, with 4 bases in the middle. Germline loops: CDR1 MDHEN, CDR2 SYDVKM. The CDR3 loop spans 11 amino acids. CDR3 region: CASSLSEKLFF. Here the CDR3 DNA reads TGTGCCAGCAGTTTGAGCGAAAAACTGTTTTTT.

V is TRBV24-1 and J is TRBJ2-3; 7 nucleotides line up with TRBD1. V shed 7 bases, J shed 2 bases, and the junction held 8 bases outside the gene matches. The V gene's germline CDR1 is KGHDR and CDR2 SFDVKD. The length of the CDR3 is 15 residues. CDR3 in amino acids: CATSRGQTYTDTQYF. The CDR3 nucleotides read TGTGCCACCAGCCGGGGACAGACCTACACAGATACGCAGTATTTT.

In the case of this clone: Other nucleotide sequences from this sample produce the same CDR3. V usage is TRBV4-1 and J usage is TRBJ1-2, with 12 nucleotides matching TRBD1. This CDR3 has 17 amino acids. The germline gives CDR1 MGHRA, CDR2 YSYEKL. Unmatched junction bases numbered 11, after V lost 1 base and J lost 8 bases. CDR3 loop: CASSQVGAGTGGRGYTF. CDR3 sequence (DNA): TGCGCCAGCAGCCAAGTCGGGGCAGGGACAGGGGGCCGGGGCTACACCTTC.

The sample holds a few counts of this clone. This chain's CDR3 is CASSLPPPGQGMNTEAFF. Here the CDR3 DNA reads TGTGCCAGCAGTCTCCCTCCCCCGGGACAGGGGATGAACACTGAAGCTTTCTTT. The rearrangement uses TRBV28 and TRBJ1-1; 10 bases match TRBD1. Germline CDR1 is MDHEN and CDR2 is SYDVKM. This CDR3 is built from 18 residues. After removal of 5 bases from V and 0 bases from J, the junction contained 12 bases not matched to a gene.

The table lists this clone with a count of one. The rearrangement links TRBV7-2 to TRBJ2-5, with 8 positions matching TRBD1. From germline, CDR1 is SGHTA and CDR2 FQGNSA. The V gene end was trimmed by 5 bases and the J gene end by 3 bases; junction bases not matched to a gene: 5. This CDR3 comprises 14 residues. The CDR3 loop is CASSHGDRKETQYF. The CDR3 bases are TGTGCCAGCAGCCACGGGGACAGGAAAGAGACCCAGTACTTC. Using reference TRBV7-2 and TRBJ2-5 for the parts outside the CDR3, the full variable domain is GAGVSQSPSNKVTEKGKDVELRCDPISGHTALYWYRQSLGQGLEFLIYFQGNSAPDKSGLPSDRFSAERTGGSVSTLTIQRTQQEDSAVYLCASSHGDRKETQYFGPGTRLLVL.

There are a few counts of this clone. The DNA of the CDR3 is TGTGCCAGCAGCCACACAAGTGGGGGCGTTAGTTCCATATATTTT. It encodes CASSHTSGGVSSIYF. The chain is built from TRBV13 and TRBJ1-3, with D maybe TRBD1 (6 bases). The CDR3 sequence is 15 residues long. Germline loops: CDR1 PRHDT, CDR2 FYEKMQ (reference sequence). V dropped 5 bases and J dropped 11 bases, with 22 bases sitting between them.

V is TRBV28 and J is TRBJ1-2; D call uncertain. Trimming pared 6 bases from V and 4 bases from J, leaving 15 bases between. CDR3 size: 14 residues. Looked up from germline, CDR1 is MDHEN and CDR2 is SYDVKM. CDR3 loop: CASSTAQLFYGYTF. The DNA for the CDR3 is TGTGCCAGCAGCACGGCACAGCTTTTCTATGGCTACACCTTC.

V usage is TRBV10-3 and J usage is TRBJ2-3; 12 bases align to TRBD2. Germline V gene data show CDR1 as ENHRY and CDR2 as SYGVKD. V dropped 11 bases and J dropped 2; count of bases not matched to a gene: 5. This CDR3 region has 14 residues. CDR3 DNA: TGTGCCTCCACTAGCGGGGGGACCACAGATACGCAGTATTTT. This gives the protein CASTSGGTTDTQYF.

The rearrangement joins TRBV11-3 to TRBJ2-3, with 8 positions matching TRBD1. This CDR3 comprises 14 residues. J gave up 2 bases and V 5 bases, and 3 bases lay outside the gene matches. CDR1 and CDR2 from the germline V gene are SGHNT and YENEEA. This chain's CDR3 is CASSPGQATDTQYF. CDR3 sequence (DNA): TGTGCCAGCAGCCCGGGACAGGCCACAGATACGCAGTATTTT.

This chain uses TRBV6-5 with TRBJ2-7; TRBD1 agrees at 11 bases. The CDR3 covers 14 residues. With V trimmed by 6 bases and J by 7 bases, 8 bases remained unmatched. Germline loops: CDR1 MNHEY, CDR2 SVGAGI. The CDR3 loop is CASRKGTGGGEQYF. CDR3 nucleotide sequence: TGTGCCAGCAGGAAAGGGACAGGGGGTGGGGAGCAGTACTTC.

This rearrangement joins TRBV29-1 to TRBJ2-1; 9 bases are shared with TRBD1. The V and J ends lost 4 bases and 7 bases, in that order; junction bases with no gene match: 11. The germline V gene has CDR1 SQVTM and CDR2 ANQGSEA. This CDR3 is built from 15 residues. CDR3 sequence: CSVVKGQGAGNEQFF. As DNA, the CDR3 is TGCAGCGTTGTTAAGGGACAGGGAGCTGGGAATGAGCAGTTCTTC.

There are a few counts of this clone. The genes are TRBV10-2 and TRBJ1-1; weak D call: TRBD1 (5 bases). The V gene lost 4 bases and the J gene lost 9 bases, with 24 bases spanning the gap. The CDR3 has 16 residues. CDR1 is WSHSY, CDR2 SAAADI, per germline. CDR3 nucleotide sequence: TGCGCCAGCAGTGCGCCCTTACTGACAGTAAGTGAGAAAGCTTTCTTT. It yields the protein CASSAPLLTVSEKAFF.

This chain connects TRBV19 to TRBJ1-2; perhaps TRBD1 as D (5 bases). The CDR3 contains 14 residues. Germline-derived CDR1 and CDR2 are LNHDA and SQIVND (reference sequence). V lost 7 bases and J lost 6, with 18 bases in between. CDR3 bases: TGTGCCAGTACTGAAGCGGGGGTGAAGCATGGCTACACCTTC. This sequence encodes CASTEAGVKHGYTF.

The chain has TRBV30 and TRBJ2-1, with D possibly TRBD1 on 6 matching bases. The CDR3 sequence is 15 residues long. The V and J ends lost 0 bases and 6 bases respectively, with 15 bases between them. The germline gives CDR1 GTSNPN, CDR2 SVGIG (reference sequence). The CDR3 sequence is CAWSVGLGATNEQFF. In DNA form, the CDR3 reads TGTGCCTGGAGTGTAGGGCTGGGGGCGACCAATGAGCAGTTCTTC. The full variable domain, its missing parts supplied by reference TRBV30 and TRBJ2-1, is SQTIHQWPATLVQPVGSPLSLECTVEGTSNPNLYWYRQAAGRGLQLLFYSVGIGQISSEVPQNLSASRPQDRQFILSSKKLLLSDSGFYLCAWSVGLGATNEQFFGPGTRLTVL.

This clone was detected a few times. V gene TRBV6-5 combines with J gene TRBJ2-3, with D maybe TRBD1 (5 bases). The CDR3 extends over 14 amino acids. Looked up from germline, CDR1 is MNHEY and CDR2 is SVGAGI. Between the trimmed V and J ends, which lost 6 bases and 4 bases, there was a span of 14 bases. CDR3 DNA: TGTGCCAGCAGACGCCAGGGATACGCAGATACGCAGTATTTT. Amino acid sequence: CASRRQGYADTQYF.

This clone was counted a single time. The chain is built from TRBV5-1 and TRBJ2-2, with D unclear. This CDR3 has 13 residues. With 2 bases removed from V and 4 bases from J, the gap between germline ends came to 6 bases. In germline, CDR1 is SGHRS, CDR2 YFSETQ. The CDR3 loop is CASSLSGTGELFF. DNA of the CDR3: TGCGCCAGCAGCTTATCCGGCACCGGGGAGCTGTTTTTT.

The V and J genes are TRBV9 and TRBJ2-3; 7 nucleotides align to TRBD2. This CDR3 is 16 amino acids long. From germline, CDR1 is SGDLS and CDR2 YYNGEE. Trimming cost V 1 base and J 2 bases; bases outside gene matches: 7. This chain's CDR3 is CASSVSPSGNTDTQYF. CDR3 sequence (DNA): TGTGCCAGCAGCGTAAGCCCTAGCGGTAACACAGATACGCAGTATTTT.

The J gene is TRBJ2-3, the V gene TRBV5-4, with D tentatively TRBD1 (6 bases). CDR1 and CDR2 (germline): SGHNT, YYREEE (reference sequence). The CDR3 contains 15 residues. V dropped 4 bases and J dropped 0 bases, with 12 bases sitting between them. The CDR3 is CASSLKGTSTDTQYF. The CDR3 DNA sequence: TGTGCCAGCAGCCTAAAAGGGACAAGCACAGATACGCAGTATTTT.

The V call is TRBV28, the J call TRBJ2-5, with D unresolved. Per germline, CDR1 MDHEN and CDR2 SYDVKM. CDR3 length: 15 amino acids. V gave up 5 bases and J gave up 4 bases, with 17 bases separating them. CDR3 residues: CASSSPTPGRETQYF. The DNA of the CDR3 is TGTGCCAGCAGTAGCCCAACCCCAGGTCGAGAGACCCAGTACTTC.

The gene calls are TRBV6-6 and TRBJ2-1, with TRBD1 matching over 10 bases. Trimming cost V 5 bases and J 5 bases; bases outside gene matches: 9. The CDR3 length is 16 residues. CDR1 is MNHNY, CDR2 SVGAGI, per germline (reference sequence). The CDR3 sequence is CASSRPGTGDHNEQFF. The CDR3, as DNA: TGTGCCAGCAGTCGCCCCGGGACAGGGGATCACAATGAGCAGTTCTTC.

This rearrangement joins TRBV28 to TRBJ1-5; a weak D match, TRBD1 (5 bases). V was trimmed by 5 bases and J by 9 bases, leaving 23 bases between them. The CDR3 has 16 amino acids. The germline V gene has CDR1 MDHEN and CDR2 SYDVKM. The CDR3: CASSPSRVDGLRPQHF. CDR3 in DNA: TGTGCCAGCAGTCCGAGCAGGGTCGACGGCCTGAGGCCCCAGCATTTT.